This T cell receptor beta chain was recovered during a study of CD4+ T cells in melanoma. Broader study findings: Neoantigen-specific CD4+ T cells in melanoma reportedly had diverse differentiation states. A reported correlation linked neoantigen-specific CD4+ T cells to CD8+, macrophage and B cell function.

The sample holds a few counts of this clone. Its cognate antigen is unknown. There are 15 residues in the CDR3. Germline V gene sequence: CDR1 SGHNT, CDR2 YYREEE (reference sequence). After removal of 4 bases from V and 0 bases from J, the junction contained 5 bases not matched to a gene. Libraries were prepared by immunoSEQ multiplex PCR; TCRdb keeps only in-frame clonotypes and omits some of them. Of around 18,000 clones listed, about four fifths are singletons. V gene TRBV5-4 combines with J gene TRBJ2-3; 7 positions agree with TRBD2. Sequenced: cells from a culture (not recorded whether cultured in vitro). The sequence was collected from a human donor with melanoma. CDR3 nucleotide sequence: TGTGCCAGCAGCGGGCGACTAGCTAGCACAGATACGCAGTATTTT. Translated: CASSGRLASTDTQYF.